The 25 T cell receptor beta chains listed next were all sequenced from one sample in a study of human T cells and chemical hapten exposure. The time point is: patch test 1, 2 weeks after DPC sensitization. Specified treatment: therapeutic diphenylcyclopropenone sensitization with weekly scalp DPC. TCRdb analysed the RACE reads with MiXCR anew, one entry per CDR3 protein. The sample consists of about 380,000 distinct CDR3 sequences, 4.8% of them appearing once. Here the sequenced sample was whole blood, taken in connection with sensitization to the hapten diphenylcyclopropenone (DPC). These receptors all come from a woman in her forties or fifties with alopecia areata. Some clones in this sample may be carry-over from other donors' samples.

This clonotype was detected many times. The chain joins TRBV2 to TRBJ2-5; D tentatively fits TRBD1 or TRBD2 (5 bases each). Between the trimmed V and J ends, which lost 7 bases and 4 bases, there was a span of 16 bases. CDR3 size: 14 residues. In germline, CDR1 is SNHLY, CDR2 FYNNEI. The CDR3: CASNAEGPAETQYF. The CDR3 nucleotides are TGTGCCAGCAACGCCGAGGGGCCGGCAGAGACCCAGTACTTC.

The chain has TRBV4-2 and TRBJ1-1, with TRBD1 matching 11 bases. Looked up from germline, CDR1 is LGHNA and CDR2 is YNFKEQ. This CDR3 has 13 residues. V lost 5 bases and J lost 11; bases outside the gene matches: 7. CDR3 bases: TGTGCCAGCAGCTTTGGGACAGGGGGTCGGGCTTTCTTT. It is translated as CASSFGTGGRAFF.

The chain has TRBV5-1 and TRBJ2-2; TRBD1 agrees at 7 bases. The CDR3 contains 14 residues. Germline V CDR1 and CDR2: SGHRS, YFSETQ. V lost 3 bases and J lost 3; bases outside the gene matches: 2. Here the CDR3 DNA reads TGCGCCAGCAGCTCGCAGGGGGACACCGGGGAGCTGTTTTTT. Protein product: CASSSQGDTGELFF.

The chain is built from TRBV7-2 and TRBJ2-2; D is unresolved. The germline V gene encodes CDR1 SGHTA and CDR2 FQGNSA. The CDR3 runs 13 residues. The germline V and J ends were trimmed by 4 bases and 4 bases, with 7 bases remaining between them. As DNA, the CDR3 is TGTGCCAGCAGCTGGACGGTCACCGGGGAGCTGTTTTTT. It specifies CASSWTVTGELFF.

This chain joins TRBV30 and TRBJ2-1, with 7 bases matching TRBD2. Per the germline V gene, CDR1 is GTSNPN and CDR2 is SVGIG (reference sequence). V dropped 2 bases and J dropped 0; count of bases not matched to a gene: 4. This CDR3 has 15 amino acids. Here the CDR3 DNA reads TGTGCCTGGAGTCCAAGGGACTACTCCTACAATGAGCAGTTCTTC. It encodes CAWSPRDYSYNEQFF.

V usage is TRBV25-1 and J usage is TRBJ2-6; D might be TRBD1 or TRBD2, each matching 5 bases. CDR3 length: 16 residues. Trimming shortened V by 0 bases and J by 0 bases, and 6 bases separated the two germline ends. CDR1 and CDR2 from the germline V gene are MGHDK and SYGVNS. CDR3 DNA: TGTGCCAGCAGTGAATATGGGGGCTCTGGGGCCAACGTCCTGACTTTC. Translating it yields CASSEYGGSGANVLTF.

This clonotype was found a few times. This chain links TRBV7-9 with TRBJ2-5; D is ambiguous. Germline-derived CDR1 and CDR2 are SEHNR and FQNEAQ (reference sequence). The V end lost 5 bases, the J end lost 4 bases, and 8 bases lay between the germline ends. This CDR3 region has 12 residues. In DNA, the CDR3 is TGTGCCAGCAGCCAGGCCCCAGAGACCCAGTACTTC. This encodes CASSQAPETQYF.

The chain combines TRBV5-5 with TRBJ2-7, with D possibly being TRBD2 (6 bases). V was trimmed by 4 bases and J by 6 bases, leaving 14 bases between them. The CDR3 runs to 13 residues. Germline assignment: CDR1 SGHKS and CDR2 YYEKEE (reference sequence). The CDR3: CASSLGGYGEQYF. In DNA form, the CDR3 reads TGTGCCAGCAGCCTGGGGGGTTACGGCGAGCAGTACTTC.

V is TRBV20-1 and J is TRBJ1-1, with 7 nucleotides matching TRBD1. The CDR3 sequence is 15 residues long. V was clipped by 3 bases and J by 0 bases; unmatched bases: 7. From germline, CDR1 is DFQATT and CDR2 SNEGSKA (reference sequence). In DNA, the CDR3 is TGCAGTGCTAGGCCAATGGGACAGTTGAACACTGAAGCTTTCTTT. Translation gives CSARPMGQLNTEAFF.

This rearrangement joins TRBV29-1 to TRBJ1-5, with 8 bases fitting TRBD1. CDR3 size: 14 residues. V gave up 4 bases and J gave up 3 bases; unmatched junction bases: 5. CDR1 and CDR2 from the germline V gene are SQVTM and ANQGSEA. As DNA, the CDR3 is TGCAGCGTTGTGGAGACAGGGGTCAATCAGCCCCAGCATTTT. This codes for CSVVETGVNQPQHF.

The table lists this clonotype with many counts. The J gene is TRBJ2-2, the V gene TRBV6-2 or TRBV6-3; 8 nucleotides agree with TRBD1. The germline gives CDR1 MNHEY, CDR2 SVGEGT. Losses at the gene ends were 6 bases for V and 7 bases for J; bases not matched to a gene: 7. This CDR3 has 14 residues. The CDR3 DNA is TGTGCCAGCAGCCGAGGACAGGGCGGCGGGGAGCTGTTTTTT. Its protein product is CASSRGQGGGELFF.

This clonotype appeared a few times. The chain combines TRBV12-3 or TRBV12-4 with TRBJ2-7; the D is unclear. V dropped 7 bases and J dropped 3 bases, with 16 bases sitting between them. The CDR3 loop spans 14 amino acids. The CDR3, as DNA: TGTGCCAGCACCCCCCATGGGCAGAACTACGAGCAGTACTTC. The encoded protein is CASTPHGQNYEQYF.

This clonotype came up many times. This rearrangement joins TRBV12-3 or TRBV12-4 to TRBJ2-1; 7 nucleotides agree with TRBD1. The junction had 4 bases not matched to a gene; V was cut back by 4 bases and J by 4 bases. The CDR3 spans 14 residues. The CDR3 nucleotides are TGTGCCAGCAGTTCCCGGACAGGATACAATGAGCAGTTCTTC. It is translated as CASSSRTGYNEQFF.

The gene calls are TRBV6-1 and TRBJ2-3; TRBD2 agrees at 7 bases. The CDR3 has 15 amino acids. CDR1 is MNHNS and CDR2 is SASEGT in the germline V gene. With 5 bases clipped from V and 2 bases from J, the junction kept 7 bases outside the gene matches. The CDR3 nucleotides are TGTGCCAGCAGTCTGTTAGGGACTACCACAGATACGCAGTATTTT. It yields the protein CASSLLGTTTDTQYF.

This clonotype was detected many times. The V gene is TRBV5-1, the J gene TRBJ2-1; the D gene is possibly TRBD2 (5 bases). Germline V gene lookup returns CDR1 SGHRS and CDR2 YFSETQ. Between the trimmed V and J ends, which lost 6 bases and 4 bases, there was a span of 11 bases. The CDR3 has 13 residues. CDR3 sequence: CASTLGGYNEQFF. The CDR3 region has the DNA TGCGCCAGCACCCTCGGAGGTTACAATGAGCAGTTCTTC.

This clonotype came up many times. The CDR3 DNA is TGTGCCAGCAGTCCCCGGGAGGCTGAAGCTTTCTTT. Amino acid sequence: CASSPREAEAFF. This chain uses TRBV28 with TRBJ1-1, with D hard to call. Trimming left V 5 bases short and J 6 bases short, with 10 bases between. CDR3 length: 12 amino acids. From germline, CDR1 is MDHEN and CDR2 SYDVKM. Full variable domain (missing parts from reference TRBV28 and TRBJ1-1): DVKVTQSSRYLVKRTGEKVFLECVQDMDHENMFWYRQDPGLGLRLIYFSYDVKMKEKGDIPEGYSVSREKKERFSLILESASTNQTSMYLCASSPREAEAFFGQGTRLTVV.

This clonotype was observed a handful of times. The chain combines TRBV7-8 with TRBJ1-2; no clear D gene. The CDR3 extends over 13 amino acids. V lost 5 bases to trimming and J lost 5 bases, with 12 bases between them. From germline, CDR1 is SGHVS and CDR2 FQNEAQ. The CDR3 loop reads CASSPNEGYGYTF. DNA for the CDR3: TGTGCCAGCAGCCCTAATGAGGGTTATGGCTACACCTTC.

The V gene is TRBV27, the J gene TRBJ1-5; possible D gene TRBD1, 6 bases. The ends were cut back, 5 bases at V and 3 bases at J, with 11 bases in the middle. Germline CDR1 and CDR2: MNHEY and SMNVEV (reference sequence). This CDR3 is 14 amino acids long. The CDR3 sequence: CASSLGQFNQPQHF. CDR3 nucleotide sequence: TGTGCCAGCAGTCTAGGACAGTTCAATCAGCCCCAGCATTTT.

This clonotype was counted only a few times. This chain uses TRBV27 with TRBJ1-5; 7 nucleotides align to TRBD1. V dropped 6 bases and J dropped 0; count of bases not matched to a gene: 5. This CDR3 is 15 amino acids long. Germline CDR1 reads MNHEY; CDR2 reads SMNVEV (reference sequence). This CDR3 reads CASRDRIYSNQPQHF. The CDR3 DNA is TGTGCCAGCAGGGACAGGATCTATAGCAATCAGCCCCAGCATTTT.

This clonotype was seen a few times. This chain uses TRBV5-5 with TRBJ2-1; D remains ambiguous. Looked up from germline, CDR1 is SGHKS and CDR2 is YYEKEE (reference sequence). CDR3 length: 15 residues. The V end was cut by 4 bases, the J end by 0 bases, with 11 bases between. Written as DNA, the CDR3 is TGTGCCAGCAGCCCCCAGATAAGCTCCTACAATGAGCAGTTCTTC. It is translated as CASSPQISSYNEQFF.

This clonotype showed up many times. The chain is built from TRBV7-2 and TRBJ1-1, with D possibly matching TRBD1 (5 bases). CDR1 SGHTA and CDR2 FQGNSA come from the germline V gene. The CDR3 is 15 amino acids. With 4 bases removed from V and 10 bases from J, the gap between germline ends came to 22 bases. CDR3 in DNA: TGTGCCAGCAGCTACCCGCAGCGAAGGGGAGTTCGAGCTTTCTTT. Protein product: CASSYPQRRGVRAFF.

This clonotype has a count of ten or more. The chain carries TRBV5-1 and TRBJ1-2; 10 bases are a match to TRBD1. With 5 bases clipped from V and 12 bases from J, the junction kept 13 bases outside the gene matches. The CDR3 length is 14 residues. The V gene's germline CDR1 is SGHRS and CDR2 YFSETQ. CDR3 in DNA: TGCGCCAGCAGTTCACAGCCGGGACAGGGGCCAAACACCTTC. This codes for CASSSQPGQGPNTF.

This clonotype was observed many times. The rearrangement links TRBV12-5 to TRBJ1-2; no firm D call. CDR1 and CDR2 from the germline V gene are LGHNT and FRNRAP. Trimming pared 4 bases from V and 4 bases from J, leaving 10 bases between. The CDR3 length is 13 residues. The CDR3 region is CASGYSAFYGYTF. The CDR3 DNA reads TGTGCTAGTGGTTACTCAGCTTTCTATGGCTACACCTTC.

This clonotype was found many times. The chain recombines TRBV7-2 with TRBJ1-3; 9 positions match TRBD1. V lost 5 bases to trimming and J lost 0 bases; unmatched junction nucleotides: 2. There are 15 residues in the CDR3. Germline CDR1 SGHTA, CDR2 FQGNSA. CDR3 amino acids: CASSRDRVSGNTIYF. DNA of the CDR3: TGTGCCAGCAGCCGGGACAGGGTCTCTGGAAACACCATATATTTT.

The chain joins TRBV29-1 to TRBJ2-1; weak D call: TRBD1 (6 bases). Trimming cost V 7 bases and J 9 bases, with 19 bases left between them. This CDR3 comprises 13 residues. The germline gives CDR1 SQVTM, CDR2 ANQGSEA. This chain's CDR3 is CSAERGSDPEQFF. The CDR3 nucleotides are TGCAGCGCCGAGAGGGGGAGCGACCCTGAGCAGTTCTTC.